These 28 T cell receptor beta chains were sequenced from one sample in a study of identical twins. TCRdb used MiXCR to reprocess the 5' RACE reads, holding one entry per CDR3 protein. The sample includes roughly 1,500,000 distinct CDR3 sequences, less than 35% of them seen just once. Sequenced: cord blood. Every receptor here comes from a newborn girl in good health.

This sequence joins TRBV12-3 or TRBV12-4 and TRBJ2-3, with 7 bases matching TRBD2. The CDR3 length is 15 residues. The junction had 6 bases not matched to a gene; V was cut back by 4 bases and J by 2 bases. This chain's CDR3 is CASSWGGGLTDTQYF. The DNA of the CDR3 is TGTGCCAGCAGTTGGGGCGGGGGACTCACAGATACGCAGTATTTT.

This clonotype was detected only a few times. V is TRBV20-1 and J is TRBJ1-1; D remains unclear. Per the germline V gene, CDR1 is DFQATT and CDR2 is SNEGSKA (reference sequence). The germline V and J ends were trimmed by 4 bases and 0 bases, with 12 bases remaining between them. This CDR3 has 14 residues. The CDR3 DNA is TGCAGTGCTAACCCCGGGATTTTGAACACTGAAGCTTTCTTT. This codes for CSANPGILNTEAFF.

In its sample, this clonotype was seen a few times. The genes are TRBV20-1 and TRBJ2-7; perhaps TRBD2 as D (5 bases). Trimming removed 6 bases from V and 2 bases from J, with 11 bases in between. The CDR3 extends over 12 amino acids. Per the germline V gene, CDR1 is DFQATT and CDR2 is SNEGSKA (reference sequence). Here the CDR3 reads CSAESGAYEQYF. The CDR3 region has the DNA TGCAGTGCCGAAAGCGGAGCCTACGAGCAGTACTTC.

The chain recombines TRBV20-1 with TRBJ1-4, with 9 bases that match TRBD1. In germline, CDR1 is DFQATT, CDR2 SNEGSKA (reference sequence). After removal of 2 bases from V and 8 bases from J, the junction contained 9 bases not matched to a gene. The CDR3 consists of 15 residues. CDR3 nucleotide sequence: TGCAGTGCTAGACCCCCCGGGACAGGGCACGAAAAACTGTTTTTT. It codes for CSARPPGTGHEKLFF.

The chain combines TRBV9 with TRBJ1-2; D might be TRBD1 (6 bases). The CDR3 length is 14 residues. The V end was cut by 3 bases, the J end by 4 bases, with 13 bases between. From germline, CDR1 is SGDLS and CDR2 YYNGEE. CDR3: CASSGGLKGYGYTF. CDR3 coding DNA: TGTGCCAGCAGCGGGGGGCTCAAAGGCTATGGCTACACCTTC.

A word on this clonotype: Being one base from a much bigger clone, this may be a read error. The chain employs TRBV10-3 and TRBJ2-1, with TRBD2 identical over 8 bases. J gave up 5 bases and V 0 bases, and 12 bases lay outside the gene matches. There are 18 residues in the CDR3. CDR1 and CDR2 (germline): ENHRY, SYGVKD. The chain's CDR3 is CAISESRVVSGTDNEQFF. The DNA of the CDR3 is TGTGCCATCAGTGAGTCGAGAGTGGTTAGCGGGACCGACAATGAGCAGTTCTTC.

This clonotype was detected a few times. V and J are TRBV11-1 and TRBJ2-2; TRBD1 matches 9 bases. The length of the CDR3 is 16 residues. J was trimmed by 0 bases and V by 2 bases; bases with no gene match: 1. From germline, CDR1 is SGHAT and CDR2 FQDESV (reference sequence). CDR3 nucleotide sequence: TGTGCCAGCAGCTTACGGGACAGGGCGAACACCGGGGAGCTGTTTTTT. Translated: CASSLRDRANTGELFF.

This clonotype has only a few counts. V is TRBV3-1 and J is TRBJ2-3; D unclear. V gave up 3 bases and J gave up 4 bases, with 20 bases separating them. The CDR3 is made up of 17 amino acids. CDR1 is LGHDT, CDR2 YNNKEL, per germline (reference sequence). This CDR3 is CASSHSLRAPGADTQYF. In nucleotides, the CDR3 is TGTGCCAGCAGCCATTCCCTCCGGGCCCCCGGAGCAGATACGCAGTATTTT.

This sequence joins TRBV6-1 and TRBJ2-7, with TRBD1 matching 8 bases. Trimming cost V 7 bases and J 3 bases; bases outside gene matches: 14. CDR3 size: 16 residues. Germline loops: CDR1 MNHNS, CDR2 SASEGT. CDR3 loop: CASIRGTGGALYEQYF. The CDR3 region has the DNA TGTGCCAGCATCCGGGGAACAGGGGGAGCCCTCTACGAGCAGTACTTC.

This clonotype was seen only a few times. The chain uses TRBV5-1 and TRBJ2-1; D remains ambiguous. The CDR3 is 16 residues long. The germline V and J ends were trimmed by 6 bases and 5 bases, with 21 bases remaining between them. CDR1 is SGHRS and CDR2 is YFSETQ in the germline V gene. DNA for the CDR3: TGCGCCAGCACGCTCTCCCCGGGCTTCGGAGACAATGAGCAGTTCTTC. Protein product: CASTLSPGFGDNEQFF.

This clonotype occurred a few times. The chain employs TRBV20-1 and TRBJ2-5; possible D gene TRBD1, 5 bases. V was cut by 5 bases and J by 3 bases, with 13 bases left in between. This CDR3 has 13 residues. Germline CDR1 DFQATT, CDR2 SNEGSKA (reference sequence). The CDR3 reads CSAPQGGKETQYF. For the CDR3, the DNA is TGCAGTGCTCCCCAGGGCGGAAAAGAGACCCAGTACTTC.

The table lists this clonotype with a few counts. This chain uses TRBV2 with TRBJ2-1, with D hard to call. This CDR3 contains 13 residues. Looked up from germline, CDR1 is SNHLY and CDR2 is FYNNEI. Trimming removed 4 bases from V and 5 bases from J, with 9 bases in between. CDR3 bases: TGTGCCAGCAGTGTTGTGCCCAACAATGAGCAGTTCTTC. Translating gives CASSVVPNNEQFF.

The rearrangement uses TRBV18 and TRBJ2-1, with 7 nucleotides matching TRBD2. Trimming removed 4 bases from V and 8 bases from J; junction bases left unmatched: 11. In germline, CDR1 is KGHSH, CDR2 LQKENI. The CDR3 loop spans 15 amino acids. The CDR3 DNA is TGTGCCAGCTCACTGACTAGCAGGGTGGGCGATGAGCAGTTCTTC. Amino acid sequence: CASSLTSRVGDEQFF.

This chain joins TRBV29-1 and TRBJ2-1, with D possibly called TRBD1 or TRBD2 (5 bases each). CDR1 SQVTM and CDR2 ANQGSEA come from the germline V gene. The CDR3 is 15 residues long. V gave up 4 bases and J gave up 6 bases, with 19 bases separating them. CDR3 region: CSVGHGTRRVNEQFF. The CDR3 coding sequence is TGCAGCGTTGGACATGGGACGCGAAGAGTCAATGAGCAGTTCTTC.

This clonotype has a handful of counts. The chain recombines TRBV6-6 with TRBJ1-4, with a weak D call TRBD1 (5 bases). The V end was cut by 6 bases, the J end by 3 bases, with 14 bases between. Looked up from germline, CDR1 is MNHNY and CDR2 is SVGAGI (reference sequence). This CDR3 spans 15 amino acids. For the CDR3, the DNA is TGTGCCAGCAGGGGGGACGGTACTCCTAATGAAAAACTGTTTTTT. This encodes CASRGDGTPNEKLFF.

The genes are TRBV5-1 and TRBJ2-2; TRBD2 matches 9 bases. J was trimmed by 9 bases and V by 0 bases; bases with no gene match: 3. This CDR3 comprises 14 residues. Germline CDR1 is SGHRS and CDR2 is YFSETQ. The CDR3 reads CASSLVSGSWELFF. CDR3 DNA sequence: TGCGCCAGCAGCTTGGTTAGCGGGAGCTGGGAGCTGTTTTTT.

This clonotype has a handful of counts. The chain carries TRBV7-2 and TRBJ2-1, with 7 nucleotides matching TRBD2. This CDR3 region has 16 residues. V lost 1 base to trimming and J lost 6 bases; unmatched junction nucleotides: 9. Germline CDR1 and CDR2: SGHTA and FQGNSA. The CDR3 DNA follows: TGTGCCAGCAGCTTAGTGGGTGCGGGAGTGGGCAATGAGCAGTTCTTC. Translated: CASSLVGAGVGNEQFF. Based on the CDR3 plus reference TRBV7-2 and TRBJ2-1, the full variable domain is GAGVSQSPSNKVTEKGKDVELRCDPISGHTALYWYRQSLGQGLEFLIYFQGNSAPDKSGLPSDRFSAERTGGSVSTLTIQRTQQEDSAVYLCASSLVGAGVGNEQFFGPGTRLTVL.

The chain employs TRBV7-2 and TRBJ1-4, with 7 bases matching TRBD1. With 5 bases clipped from V and 0 bases from J, the junction kept 9 bases outside the gene matches. The CDR3 contains 17 residues. CDR1 is SGHTA and CDR2 is FQGNSA in the germline V gene. The CDR3 loop is CASSPNRGTATNEKLFF. In nucleotides, the CDR3 is TGTGCCAGCAGCCCAAACAGGGGAACAGCAACTAATGAAAAACTGTTTTTT.

This clonotype turned up a few times. This chain uses TRBV15 with TRBJ1-4; D gene uncertain. Trimming took off 0 bases at V and 3 bases at J, with 8 bases between the two ends. The length of the CDR3 is 15 residues. From germline, CDR1 is LNHNV and CDR2 YYDKDF (reference sequence). The CDR3 DNA follows: TGTGCCACCAGCAGAGAACAGAGAGCTAATGAAAAACTGTTTTTT. Its protein product is CATSREQRANEKLFF.

This clonotype was picked up one time. The chain combines TRBV3-1 with TRBJ1-1; 8 nucleotides line up with TRBD1. CDR1 is LGHDT and CDR2 is YNNKEL in the germline V gene (reference sequence). CDR3 size: 15 residues. The ends lost 4 bases at V and 0 bases at J; junction bases unmatched: 4. In nucleotides, the CDR3 is TGTGCCAGCAGCCTATTACAGGGGGTGAACACTGAAGCTTTCTTT. Amino acid sequence: CASSLLQGVNTEAFF.

This clonotype showed up many times. This sequence joins TRBV7-2 and TRBJ2-7; weak D call: TRBD2 (6 bases). V was cut by 3 bases and J by 2 bases, with 8 bases left in between. The CDR3 spans 13 residues. From germline, CDR1 is SGHTA and CDR2 FQGNSA. CDR3 in DNA: TGTGCCAGCAGCTTCCGACTAGCCTACGAGCAGTACTTC. Amino acids: CASSFRLAYEQYF. The full variable domain, completed using reference TRBV7-2 and TRBJ2-7, is GAGVSQSPSNKVTEKGKDVELRCDPISGHTALYWYRQSLGQGLEFLIYFQGNSAPDKSGLPSDRFSAERTGGSVSTLTIQRTQQEDSAVYLCASSFRLAYEQYFGPGTRLTVT.

The gene calls are TRBV27 and TRBJ2-1; a weak D match, TRBD2 (6 bases). This CDR3 spans 15 amino acids. The V end lost 7 bases, the J end lost 0 bases, and 13 bases lay between the germline ends. The germline V gene has CDR1 MNHEY and CDR2 SMNVEV (reference sequence). The CDR3 DNA sequence: TGTGCCAGCAAAAAGGCGGGGAGCTCCTACAATGAGCAGTTCTTC. Translation gives CASKKAGSSYNEQFF.

This clonotype was counted at least ten times. This chain joins TRBV4-2 and TRBJ2-7; D is tentatively TRBD1 or TRBD2 (6 bases each). The CDR3 contains 15 residues. The V end was cut by 1 base, the J end by 2 bases, with 12 bases between. Germline values: CDR1 LGHNA, CDR2 YNFKEQ. The CDR3 is CASSQVNGGTYEQYF. CDR3 DNA: TGTGCCAGCAGCCAAGTTAACGGGGGCACCTACGAGCAGTACTTC.

The chain couples TRBV6-1 to TRBJ2-1; D tentatively reads TRBD1 or TRBD2 (5 bases each). Trimming cost V 3 bases and J 3 bases, with 15 bases left between them. Per the germline V gene, CDR1 is MNHNS and CDR2 is SASEGT. The CDR3 extends over 16 amino acids. CDR3 in DNA: TGTGCCAGCAGTGAGGGGACCCTCAATCGCTACAATGAGCAGTTCTTC. This encodes CASSEGTLNRYNEQFF.

The chain couples TRBV5-6 to TRBJ2-1; 11 nucleotides line up with TRBD2. With 4 bases clipped from V and 7 bases from J, the junction kept 10 bases outside the gene matches. The CDR3 has 16 amino acids. Per the germline V gene, CDR1 is SGHDT and CDR2 is YYEEEE. CDR3 nucleotides: TGTGCCAGCAGCCTAATAGCGGGGGGGCCGGGTAATGAGCAGTTCTTC. Translated, it gives CASSLIAGGPGNEQFF.

Turning to this clonotype: A single base separates this from a much larger clone, so it may be a read error. The CDR3 protein is CASSSTGLSEQYF. The CDR3 region has the DNA TGTGCCAGCAGTTCGACAGGGTTGTCCGAGCAGTACTTC. The chain links TRBV12-3 or TRBV12-4 to TRBJ2-5; TRBD1 matches 7 bases. The DNA end lines up better with TRBJ2-7; the J call may be wrong. CDR3 length equals 13 residues.

This clonotype was seen a handful of times. The CDR3 spells CASSEWGTGGAITEAFF. CDR3 nucleotides: TGTGCCAGCAGTGAATGGGGGACAGGGGGCGCGATCACTGAAGCTTTCTTT. V and J are TRBV27 and TRBJ1-1; 12 bases map to TRBD1. Germline CDR1 and CDR2: MNHEY and SMNVEV (reference sequence). V shed 5 bases, J shed 4 bases, and the junction held 11 bases outside the gene matches. The CDR3 covers 17 residues.

V is TRBV7-2 and J is TRBJ2-2; 7 bases fit TRBD2. J was trimmed by 0 bases and V by 3 bases; bases with no gene match: 7. CDR1 and CDR2 (germline): SGHTA, FQGNSA. This CDR3 contains 17 residues. The CDR3 spells CASSFSPGGPNTGELFF. As DNA, the CDR3 is TGTGCCAGCAGCTTCTCGCCGGGGGGACCGAACACCGGGGAGCTGTTTTTT. Together with reference TRBV7-2 and TRBJ2-2, the CDR3 gives the full variable domain: GAGVSQSPSNKVTEKGKDVELRCDPISGHTALYWYRQSLGQGLEFLIYFQGNSAPDKSGLPSDRFSAERTGGSVSTLTIQRTQQEDSAVYLCASSFSPGGPNTGELFFGEGSRLTVL.